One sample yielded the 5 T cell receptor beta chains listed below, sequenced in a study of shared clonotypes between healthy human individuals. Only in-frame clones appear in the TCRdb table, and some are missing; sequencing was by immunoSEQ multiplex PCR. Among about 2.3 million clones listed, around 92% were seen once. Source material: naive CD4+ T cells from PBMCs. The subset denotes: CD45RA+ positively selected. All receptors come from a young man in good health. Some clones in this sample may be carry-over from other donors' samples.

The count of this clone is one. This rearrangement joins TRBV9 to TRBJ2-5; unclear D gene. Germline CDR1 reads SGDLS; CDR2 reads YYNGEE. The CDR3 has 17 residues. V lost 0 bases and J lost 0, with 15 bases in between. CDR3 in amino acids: CASSVGVSRTYQETQYF. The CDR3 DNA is TGTGCCAGCAGCGTAGGGGTCTCCCGGACGTACCAAGAGACCCAGTACTTC.

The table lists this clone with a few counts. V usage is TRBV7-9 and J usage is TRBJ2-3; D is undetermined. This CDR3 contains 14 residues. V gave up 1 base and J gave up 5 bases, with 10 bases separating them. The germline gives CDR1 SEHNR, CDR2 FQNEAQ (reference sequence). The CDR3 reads CASSLGATLDTQYF. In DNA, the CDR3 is TGTGCCAGCAGCTTAGGGGCGACGCTAGATACGCAGTATTTT. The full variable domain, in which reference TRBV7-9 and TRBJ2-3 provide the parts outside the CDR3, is DTGVSQNPRHKITKRGQNVTFRCDPISEHNRLYWYRQTLGQGPEFLTYFQNEAQLEKSRLLSDRFSAERPKGSFSTLEIQRTEQGDSAMYLCASSLGATLDTQYFGPGTRLTVL.

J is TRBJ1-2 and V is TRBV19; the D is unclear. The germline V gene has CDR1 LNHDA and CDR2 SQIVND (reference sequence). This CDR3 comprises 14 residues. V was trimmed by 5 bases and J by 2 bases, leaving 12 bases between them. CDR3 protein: CASSPQAQNYGYTF. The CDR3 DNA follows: TGTGCCAGTAGTCCTCAGGCCCAAAACTATGGCTACACCTTC.

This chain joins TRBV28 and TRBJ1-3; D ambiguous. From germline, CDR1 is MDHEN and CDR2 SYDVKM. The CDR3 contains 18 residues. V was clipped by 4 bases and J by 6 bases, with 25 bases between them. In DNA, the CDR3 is TGTGCCAGCAGTTCCATGCTCGGCGGGTTGGTCAGCGTAAACACCATATATTTT. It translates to CASSSMLGGLVSVNTIYF.

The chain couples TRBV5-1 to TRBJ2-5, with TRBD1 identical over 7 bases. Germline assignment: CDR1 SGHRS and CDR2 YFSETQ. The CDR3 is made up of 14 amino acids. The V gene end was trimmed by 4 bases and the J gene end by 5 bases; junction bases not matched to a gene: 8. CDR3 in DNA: TGCGCCAGCAGCCCGGGACAGCTCCGGGAGACCCAGTACTTC. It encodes CASSPGQLRETQYF.